A single sample is the source of the 28 T cell receptor beta chains below, sequenced in a study of blood T cells in healthy people across ages. Sample-barcoded 5' priming and a J-beta primer mix drove a second PCR of 7 to 11 cycles. TCRdb re-derived calls from the 5' RACE reads in MiXCR, one entry per CDR3 protein. The sample has approximately 850,000 distinct CDR3 sequences, approximately 44% seen once; the top ten hold about a fifth. Sequences were obtained from blood. Every receptor here comes from a man aged 55-75 years in good health.

V usage is TRBV20-1 and J usage is TRBJ2-3; the D gene is possibly TRBD2 (5 bases). In germline, CDR1 is DFQATT, CDR2 SNEGSKA (reference sequence). The CDR3 covers 14 residues. Trimming removed 0 bases at V and 5 bases at J, with 12 bases between. In DNA, the CDR3 is TGCAGTGCTAGAGATCGACGGAGGATAGATACGCAGTATTTT. Translated, it gives CSARDRRRIDTQYF.

The rearrangement links TRBV5-5 to TRBJ2-7, with D maybe TRBD2 (5 bases). The end of the DNA aligns better with TRBJ2-5, so the J call may be wrong. This CDR3 region has 15 residues. CDR1 is SGHKS, CDR2 YYEKEE, per germline (reference sequence). CDR3 in DNA: TGTGCCAGCAGCTCCTCCTTCGGGGTACGGGAGACCCAGTACTTC. Translated: CASSSSFGVRETQYF.

The chain is built from TRBV12-3 or TRBV12-4 and TRBJ1-2, with TRBD1 matching over 9 bases. J gave up 8 bases and V 2 bases, and 9 bases lay outside the gene matches. The CDR3 contains 15 residues. The CDR3 loop is CASSLPEQGANGYTF. In nucleotides, the CDR3 is TGTGCCAGCAGTTTACCAGAACAGGGGGCGAACGGCTACACCTTC.

This sequence joins TRBV6-2 or TRBV6-3 and TRBJ2-4; D is unclear. Gene TRBJ2-7 matches the end of the DNA better, so the J call may be wrong. There are 12 residues in the CDR3. Germline V gene sequence: CDR1 MNHEY, CDR2 SVGEGT. CDR3 residues: CASSISDYEQYF. The DNA for the CDR3 is TGTGCCAGCAGTATCTCAGACTACGAGCAGTACTTC.

The chain employs TRBV11-2 and TRBJ1-1; D might be TRBD1 (5 bases). Trimming took 5 bases from V and 2 from J, leaving 15 bases between them. CDR3 length equals 15 residues. Germline lookup yields CDR1 SGHAT and CDR2 FQNNGV. The CDR3 nucleotides are TGTGCCAGCAGCCCGATGGCAAGGGGTAACACTGAAGCTTTCTTT. Protein product: CASSPMARGNTEAFF.

This clonotype occurred once. This chain connects TRBV20-1 to TRBJ1-4, with 7 bases matching TRBD1. There are 15 residues in the CDR3. The V gene end was trimmed by 0 bases and the J gene end by 7 bases; junction bases not matched to a gene: 8. Germline V gene sequence: CDR1 DFQATT, CDR2 SNEGSKA (reference sequence). CDR3 protein: CSARDGGGASEKLFF. The CDR3 DNA is TGCAGTGCTAGAGATGGAGGGGGCGCGAGTGAAAAACTGTTTTTT.

This clonotype was seen a single time. The chain uses TRBV7-3 and TRBJ2-6, with a tentative D call TRBD1 (6 bases). Trimming pared 3 bases from V and 9 bases from J, leaving 15 bases between. CDR3 length equals 15 residues. Germline CDR1 reads SGHTA; CDR2 reads FQGTGA. CDR3 sequence reads: CASSFRTARGNVLTF. The CDR3 nucleotides are TGTGCCAGCAGCTTTAGGACGGCCAGGGGCAACGTCCTGACTTTC.

V is TRBV28 and J is TRBJ2-1, with 8 bases lining up with TRBD2. CDR3 length: 16 amino acids. Per the germline V gene, CDR1 is MDHEN and CDR2 is SYDVKM. Trimming at V came to 5 bases and at J to 3 bases, leaving 9 bases not matched to a gene. The CDR3, as DNA: TGTGCCAGCAGTCCTCTAGACGGGGGGGACTACAATGAGCAGTTCTTC. Translating gives CASSPLDGGDYNEQFF.

This clonotype was counted a few times. The chain links TRBV7-2 to TRBJ2-3; 8 nucleotides agree with TRBD2. Per the germline V gene, CDR1 is SGHTA and CDR2 is FQGNSA. The CDR3 is 15 amino acids. V lost 7 bases to trimming and J lost 0 bases; unmatched junction nucleotides: 6. CDR3 sequence reads: CASTFGGGSTDTQYF. The CDR3 bases are TGTGCCAGCACCTTCGGCGGGGGGAGCACAGATACGCAGTATTTT.

In DNA, the CDR3 is TGTGCCAGCAGTTACTACGGACAGGGGTCCTACGAGCAGTACTTC. It is translated as CASSYYGQGSYEQYF. This chain uses TRBV6-2 or TRBV6-3 with TRBJ2-7; 9 positions match TRBD1. CDR1 and CDR2 from the germline V gene are MNHEY and SVGEGT. V was clipped by 1 base and J by 1 base; unmatched bases: 2. The CDR3 contains 15 residues.

This clonotype was counted many times. The V call is TRBV13, the J call TRBJ2-5; 10 nucleotides line up with TRBD2. CDR1 and CDR2 (germline): PRHDT, FYEKMQ (reference sequence). Germline trimming cut 2 bases from V and 4 bases from J; bases unmatched to any gene: 10. The CDR3 loop spans 17 amino acids. DNA for the CDR3: TGTGCCAGCAGCTTAAAGGCTAGCGGGGGAGTTCGAGAGACCCAGTACTTC. Translating gives CASSLKASGGVRETQYF.

This clonotype was observed a few times. This chain uses TRBV5-1 with TRBJ2-7; the match to TRBD1 covers 8 bases. The CDR3 totals 16 residues. J gave up 5 bases and V 3 bases, and 13 bases lay outside the gene matches. The germline V gene has CDR1 SGHRS and CDR2 YFSETQ. The CDR3 spells CASSWDGQGYRHEQYF. The CDR3 DNA reads as TGCGCCAGCAGCTGGGATGGACAGGGCTACCGTCACGAGCAGTACTTC.

A remark on this clonotype: A much larger clone lies a single base off, so this may be a read error. The chain is built from TRBV5-1 and TRBJ1-2; a weak D match, TRBD1 (5 bases). Per the germline V gene, CDR1 is SGHRS and CDR2 is YFSETQ. This CDR3 comprises 12 residues. CDR3 loop: CTSSETDRGYTF. The CDR3 bases are TGCACCAGCAGCGAGACAGATCGGGGCTACACCTTC.

The rearrangement links TRBV29-1 to TRBJ1-2; 7 bases fit TRBD1. CDR3 length equals 11 residues. Looked up from germline, CDR1 is SQVTM and CDR2 is ANQGSEA. The trim removed 7 bases at V and 8 bases at J, leaving 7 bases unmatched. CDR3 sequence reads: CSGQGSCGYTF. In DNA form, the CDR3 reads TGCAGCGGACAGGGATCGTGCGGCTACACCTTC. Complete variable domain (other parts from reference TRBV29-1 and TRBJ1-2): SAVISQKPSRDICQRGTSLTIQCQVDSQVTMMFWYRQQPGQSLTLIATANQGSEATYESGFVIDKFPISRPNLTFSTLTVSNMSPEDSSIYLCSGQGSCGYTFGSGTRLTVV.

This clonotype showed up just a few times. The J gene is TRBJ2-7, the V gene TRBV27, with 10 bases fitting TRBD1. Looked up from germline, CDR1 is MNHEY and CDR2 is SMNVEV (reference sequence). V was clipped by 5 bases and J by 6 bases; unmatched bases: 7. The CDR3 is 14 residues long. The CDR3 is CASSTRGQGVEQYF. CDR3 coding DNA: TGTGCCAGCAGTACCCGCGGACAGGGGGTCGAGCAGTACTTC.

The gene calls are TRBV6-5 and TRBJ2-2; 9 bases fit TRBD1. This CDR3 comprises 17 residues. V shed 7 bases, J shed 2 bases, and the junction held 11 bases outside the gene matches. Germline V gene lookup returns CDR1 MNHEY and CDR2 SVGAGI. DNA of the CDR3: TGTGCCAGCATTAAACTCCGGACAGGGGCTAACACCGGGGAGCTGTTTTTT. It encodes CASIKLRTGANTGELFF.

The chain uses TRBV20-1 and TRBJ2-7; TRBD1 is a possible D gene (5 bases). This CDR3 has 11 residues. CDR1 is DFQATT and CDR2 is SNEGSKA in the germline V gene (reference sequence). The CDR3 sequence: CRAQDSYEQYF. CDR3 DNA sequence: TGCAGGGCTCAAGACAGTTACGAGCAGTACTTC.

The gene calls are TRBV7-2 and TRBJ2-3; perhaps TRBD2 as D (6 bases). CDR3 length equals 14 residues. With 6 bases removed from V and 4 bases from J, the gap between germline ends came to 14 bases. Germline CDR1 is SGHTA and CDR2 is FQGNSA. The DNA of the CDR3 is TGTGCCAGCAGGGGGAGGTATTCTTCAGATACGCAGTATTTT. Its translation is CASRGRYSSDTQYF. Using reference TRBV7-2 and TRBJ2-3 for the parts outside the CDR3, the full variable domain is GAGVSQSPSNKVTEKGKDVELRCDPISGHTALYWYRQSLGQGLEFLIYFQGNSAPDKSGLPSDRFSAERTGGSVSTLTIQRTQQEDSAVYLCASRGRYSSDTQYFGPGTRLTVL.

CDR3 amino acids: CASRTGGTGGNEQFF. The CDR3, as DNA: TGTGCCAGCAGAACCGGGGGGACTGGGGGCAATGAGCAGTTCTTC. The chain joins TRBV6-2 or TRBV6-3 to TRBJ2-1; the match to TRBD2 covers 7 bases. The CDR3 covers 15 residues. The V and J ends lost 6 bases and 6 bases, in that order; junction bases with no gene match: 11. The germline gives CDR1 MNHEY, CDR2 SVGEGT.

This clonotype was seen only a few times. The chain links TRBV10-2 to TRBJ2-1; 9 nucleotides line up with TRBD1. Germline trimming cut 7 bases from V and 4 bases from J; bases unmatched to any gene: 5. Germline assignment: CDR1 WSHSY and CDR2 SAAADI. The CDR3 length is 14 residues. This chain's CDR3 is CASNPGQGYNEQFF. For the CDR3, the DNA is TGCGCCAGCAACCCGGGACAGGGTTACAATGAGCAGTTCTTC.

V is TRBV6-5 and J is TRBJ2-7; D might be TRBD1 (7 bases). The CDR3 is 15 residues long. V lost 2 bases and J 3 bases, leaving 14 bases between the germline ends. CDR1 and CDR2 (germline): MNHEY, SVGAGI. The CDR3 bases are TGTGCCAGCAGTTACGGAGGGGGCTTTTACTACGAGCAGTACTTC. Amino acids: CASSYGGGFYYEQYF.

The chain employs TRBV7-2 and TRBJ2-5; 13 bases line up with TRBD2. The CDR3 runs 15 residues. The ends lost 5 bases at V and 11 bases at J; junction bases unmatched: 11. CDR1 and CDR2 (germline): SGHTA, FQGNSA. The DNA for the CDR3 is TGTGCCAGCAGCCGGACTAGCGGGGGCCTCAATGAGCAGTACTTC. Residues: CASSRTSGGLNEQYF.

This clonotype was counted between two and nine times. The chain has TRBV5-1 and TRBJ1-4; D not certain. Trimming shortened V by 4 bases and J by 2 bases, and 9 bases separated the two germline ends. The CDR3 length is 14 residues. CDR1 and CDR2 from the germline V gene are SGHRS and YFSETQ. The DNA for the CDR3 is TGCGCCAGCAGCCGGACGGGGACTAATGAAAAACTGTTTTTT. It translates to CASSRTGTNEKLFF.

This clonotype has a handful of counts. The chain uses TRBV5-1 and TRBJ2-5; 8 bases are shared with TRBD2. After removal of 4 bases from V and 1 base from J, the junction contained 9 bases not matched to a gene. This CDR3 comprises 16 residues. CDR1 and CDR2 from the germline V gene are SGHRS and YFSETQ. The CDR3 nucleotides are TGCGCCAGCAGCCCCTTCGGGAGGGCCGTCCAAGAGACCCAGTACTTC. Its protein product is CASSPFGRAVQETQYF.

This clonotype was picked up many times. The chain links TRBV10-3 to TRBJ2-7; D perhaps matches TRBD1 (5 bases). V dropped 0 bases and J dropped 6 bases, with 15 bases sitting between them. The CDR3 consists of 15 residues. Germline-derived CDR1 and CDR2 are ENHRY and SYGVKD. CDR3 nucleotides: TGTGCCATCAGTGAGTCTGTCAGGGATGGGTCCGAGCAGTACTTC. It is translated as CAISESVRDGSEQYF.

This clonotype was recorded at least ten times. This sequence joins TRBV11-2 and TRBJ2-5; the match to TRBD2 covers 7 bases. In germline, CDR1 is SGHAT, CDR2 FQNNGV. This CDR3 region has 15 residues. V gave up 0 bases and J gave up 10 bases; unmatched junction bases: 11. Here the CDR3 reads CASSLEASGRAGQYF. The CDR3 DNA is TGTGCCAGCAGCTTAGAGGCATCGGGGAGGGCGGGCCAGTACTTC. The full variable domain, rest sourced from reference TRBV11-2 and TRBJ2-5, is EAGVAQSPRYKIIEKRQSVAFWCNPISGHATLYWYQQILGQGPKLLIQFQNNGVVDDSQLPKDRFSAERLKGVDSTLKIQPAKLEDSAVYLCASSLEASGRAGQYFGPGTRLLVL.

This chain uses TRBV10-1 with TRBJ2-1; 15 positions agree with TRBD2. Germline lookup yields CDR1 WNHNN and CDR2 SYGVQD (reference sequence). V gave up 2 bases and J gave up 15 bases; unmatched junction bases: 8. This CDR3 contains 15 residues. The CDR3 here is CASSEPGLAGGVLFF. CDR3 in DNA: TGCGCCAGCAGTGAGCCGGGACTAGCGGGGGGAGTATTGTTCTTC.

This clonotype was seen a handful of times. V is TRBV3-1 and J is TRBJ2-7, with 7 positions matching TRBD1. Germline assignment: CDR1 LGHDT and CDR2 YNNKEL (reference sequence). Trimming at V came to 2 bases and at J to 3 bases, leaving 10 bases not matched to a gene. The CDR3 consists of 16 residues. DNA for the CDR3: TGTGCCAGCAGCCAACCTAAGACAGGGCCCATCTACGAGCAGTACTTC. This codes for CASSQPKTGPIYEQYF.